This TCR beta chain was sequenced in a study of beta chain features in type 1 diabetes. This clone was counted only a few times. Its antigen is still unknown. In germline, CDR1 is LGHNA, CDR2 YNFKEQ. The CDR3 totals 16 residues. V was shortened by 0 bases and J by 0 bases, with 6 bases between the two germline ends. What was sequenced were expressed TCRB transcripts, since all of the isolated RNA had been reverse transcribed. Some clones are missing from TCRdb's copy, which holds only in-frame ones; the method was immunoSEQ multiplex PCR. The sample includes over 200,000 clones, roughly a tenth of them seen just once. Study-wide findings and caveats: Equally in patients and controls, PCR might preferentially amplify shorter templates. In every one of the four CD4+ subsets, TCRB CDR3s were moderately but significantly shorter in Type 1 diabetes patients.

The J gene is TRBJ2-6, the V gene TRBV4-2; tentatively, D is TRBD2 (6 bases). Sequenced sample: naive CD4+ T cells from blood. This sequence was found in a man under 40 with type 1 diabetes. CDR3 sequence: CASSQDGSSGANVLTF. The CDR3 DNA reads as TGTGCCAGCAGCCAAGACGGGAGCTCTGGGGCCAACGTCCTGACTTTC.